This T cell receptor beta chain came from a study of T cells in Graves' hyperthyroidism and ophthalmopathy. Amplification yielded TCR beta CDR3 regions, with RNA transcripts as the source. When the TCR CDR3 underwent first-round RT-PCR, the HTBI primer set was used. Using its own MiXCR run on the multiplex PCR reads, TCRdb lists one record per CDR3 protein. The repertoire holds hundreds of thousands of distinct CDR3 sequences, with about 14% as singletons. This clonotype was seen at least ten times. The sequence came from a woman in her thirties with Graves' hyperthyroidism that later progressed to Graves' ophthalmopathy. Sequencing was done on a sample of blood.

CDR3 region: CASSLARGLAGVIGELFF. CDR3 nucleotides: TGCGCCAGCAGCTTGGCTCGAGGACTAGCGGGAGTAATCGGGGAGCTGTTTTTT. The rearrangement uses TRBV5-1 and TRBJ2-2; 13 bases are shared with TRBD2. The germline gives CDR1 SGHRS, CDR2 YFSETQ. This CDR3 region has 18 residues. Losses at the gene ends were 0 bases for V and 7 bases for J; bases not matched to a gene: 9.